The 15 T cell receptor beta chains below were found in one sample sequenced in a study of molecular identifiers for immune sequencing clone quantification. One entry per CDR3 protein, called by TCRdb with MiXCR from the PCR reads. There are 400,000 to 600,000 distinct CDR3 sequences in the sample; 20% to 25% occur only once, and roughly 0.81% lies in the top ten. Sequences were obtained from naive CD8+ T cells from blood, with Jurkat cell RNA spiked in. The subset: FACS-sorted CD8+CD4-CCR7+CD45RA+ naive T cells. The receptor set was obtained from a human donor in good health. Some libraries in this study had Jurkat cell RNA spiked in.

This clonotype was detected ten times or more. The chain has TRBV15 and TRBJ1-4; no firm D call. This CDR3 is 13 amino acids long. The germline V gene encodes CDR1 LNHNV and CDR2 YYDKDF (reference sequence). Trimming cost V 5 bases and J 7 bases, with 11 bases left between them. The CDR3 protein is CATSQRGGEKLFF. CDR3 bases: TGTGCCACCAGCCAGCGGGGTGGTGAAAAACTGTTTTTT.

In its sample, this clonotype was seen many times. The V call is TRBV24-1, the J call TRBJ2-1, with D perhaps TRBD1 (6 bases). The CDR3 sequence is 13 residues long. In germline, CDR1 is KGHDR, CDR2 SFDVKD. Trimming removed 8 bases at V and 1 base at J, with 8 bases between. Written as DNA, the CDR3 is TGTGCCACCACCACAGGGTCCTACAATGAGCAGTTCTTC. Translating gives CATTTGSYNEQFF.

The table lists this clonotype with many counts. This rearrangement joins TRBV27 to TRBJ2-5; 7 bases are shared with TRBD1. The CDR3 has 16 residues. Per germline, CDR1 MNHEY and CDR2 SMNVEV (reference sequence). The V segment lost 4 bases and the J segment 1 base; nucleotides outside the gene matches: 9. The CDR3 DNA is TGTGCCAGCAGTTCACTAACCCGGACAGGCCAAGAGACCCAGTACTTC. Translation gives CASSSLTRTGQETQYF.

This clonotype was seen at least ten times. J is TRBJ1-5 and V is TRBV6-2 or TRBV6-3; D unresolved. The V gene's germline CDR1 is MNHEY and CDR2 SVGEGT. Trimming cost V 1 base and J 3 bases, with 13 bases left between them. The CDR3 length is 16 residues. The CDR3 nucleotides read TGTGCCAGCAGTTACTACGGGTACAGACACAATCAGCCCCAGCATTTT. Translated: CASSYYGYRHNQPQHF.

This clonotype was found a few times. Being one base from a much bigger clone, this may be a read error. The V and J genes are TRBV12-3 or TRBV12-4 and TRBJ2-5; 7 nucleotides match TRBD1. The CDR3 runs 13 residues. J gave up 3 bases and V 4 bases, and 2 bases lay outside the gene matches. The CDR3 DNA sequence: TGTGCCAGCAGTTCGACAGGGAAAGAGACCCAGTACTTC. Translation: CASSSTGKETQYF.

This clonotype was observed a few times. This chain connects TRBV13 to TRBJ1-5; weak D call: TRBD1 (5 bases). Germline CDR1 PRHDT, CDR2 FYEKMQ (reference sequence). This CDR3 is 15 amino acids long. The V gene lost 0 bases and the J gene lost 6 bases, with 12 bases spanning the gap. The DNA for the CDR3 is TGTGCCAGCAGCTTAGGGGGGCAGGGTCGTCAGCCCCAGCATTTT. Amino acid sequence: CASSLGGQGRQPQHF.

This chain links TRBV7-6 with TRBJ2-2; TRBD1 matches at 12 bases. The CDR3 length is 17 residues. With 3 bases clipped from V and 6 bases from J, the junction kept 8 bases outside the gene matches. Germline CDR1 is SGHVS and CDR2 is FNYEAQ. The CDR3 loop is CASSFSRDRGRSGELFF. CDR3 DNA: TGTGCCAGCAGCTTCTCCCGGGACAGGGGGCGGTCCGGGGAGCTGTTTTTT.

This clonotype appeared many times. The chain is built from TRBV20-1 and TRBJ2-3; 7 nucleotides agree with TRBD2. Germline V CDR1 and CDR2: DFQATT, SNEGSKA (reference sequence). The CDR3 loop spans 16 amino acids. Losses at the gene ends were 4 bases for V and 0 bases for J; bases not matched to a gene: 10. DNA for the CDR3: TGCAGTGCTAATGAGGGAAGCGGGGACAGCACAGATACGCAGTATTTT. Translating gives CSANEGSGDSTDTQYF.

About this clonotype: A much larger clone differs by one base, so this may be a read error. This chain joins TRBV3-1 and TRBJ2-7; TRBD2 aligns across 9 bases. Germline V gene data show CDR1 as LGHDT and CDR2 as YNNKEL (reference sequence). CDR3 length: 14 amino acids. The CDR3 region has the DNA TGTGCCAGCAGCCAGTTTAGCGGGGGATACGGGCAGTACTTC. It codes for CASSQFSGGYGQYF.

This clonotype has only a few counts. The CDR3 loop is CASSSGLGAFF. CDR3 sequence (DNA): TGTGCCAGCAGCTCCGGACTAGGGGCTTTCTTT. The chain uses TRBV11-2 and TRBJ1-1; no definite D call. Germline V CDR1 and CDR2: SGHAT, FQNNGV. Trimming removed 4 bases from V and 11 bases from J, with 11 bases in between. CDR3 size: 11 residues.

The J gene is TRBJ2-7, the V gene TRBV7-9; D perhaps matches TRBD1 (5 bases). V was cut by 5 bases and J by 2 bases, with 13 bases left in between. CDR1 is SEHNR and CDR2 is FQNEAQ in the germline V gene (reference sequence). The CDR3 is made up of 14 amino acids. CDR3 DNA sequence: TGTGCCAGCAGCACGAAGACACAGGCCTACGAGCAGTACTTC. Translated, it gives CASSTKTQAYEQYF. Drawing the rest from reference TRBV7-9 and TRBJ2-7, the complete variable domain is DTGVSQNPRHKITKRGQNVTFRCDPISEHNRLYWYRQTLGQGPEFLTYFQNEAQLEKSRLLSDRFSAERPKGSFSTLEIQRTEQGDSAMYLCASSTKTQAYEQYFGPGTRLTVT.

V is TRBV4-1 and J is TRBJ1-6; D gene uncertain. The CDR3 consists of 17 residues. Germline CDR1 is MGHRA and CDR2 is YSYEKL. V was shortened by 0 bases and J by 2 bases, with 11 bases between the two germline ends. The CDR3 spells CASSQDHGRTYNSPLHF. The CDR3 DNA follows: TGCGCCAGCAGCCAAGATCATGGACGGACCTATAATTCACCCCTCCACTTT.

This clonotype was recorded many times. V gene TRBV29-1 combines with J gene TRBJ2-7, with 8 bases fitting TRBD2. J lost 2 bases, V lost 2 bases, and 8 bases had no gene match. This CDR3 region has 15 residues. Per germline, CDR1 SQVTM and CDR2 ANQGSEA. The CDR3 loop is CSVELSSGPTYEQYF. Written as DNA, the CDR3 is TGCAGCGTTGAATTGTCTAGCGGGCCCACCTACGAGCAGTACTTC.

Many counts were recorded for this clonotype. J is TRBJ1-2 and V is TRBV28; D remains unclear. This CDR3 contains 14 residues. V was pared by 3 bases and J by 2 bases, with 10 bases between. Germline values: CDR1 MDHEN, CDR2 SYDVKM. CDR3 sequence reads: CASSLSRTNYGYTF. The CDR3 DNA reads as TGTGCCAGCAGTTTGTCGCGTACCAACTATGGCTACACCTTC.

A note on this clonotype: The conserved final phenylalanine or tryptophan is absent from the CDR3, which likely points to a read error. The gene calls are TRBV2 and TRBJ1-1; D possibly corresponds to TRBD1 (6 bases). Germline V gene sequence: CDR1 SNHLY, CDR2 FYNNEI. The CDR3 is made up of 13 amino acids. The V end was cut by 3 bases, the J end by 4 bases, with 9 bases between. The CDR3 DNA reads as TGTGCCAGCAGTGAGAGGGGGGGCACTGAAGCTTTCCTT. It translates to CASSERGGTEAFL.